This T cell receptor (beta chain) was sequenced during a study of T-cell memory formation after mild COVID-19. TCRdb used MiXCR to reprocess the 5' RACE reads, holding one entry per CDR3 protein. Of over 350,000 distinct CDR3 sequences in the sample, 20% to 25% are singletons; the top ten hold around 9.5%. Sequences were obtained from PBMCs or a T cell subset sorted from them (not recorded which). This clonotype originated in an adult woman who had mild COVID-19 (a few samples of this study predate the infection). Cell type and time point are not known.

The CDR3 DNA is TGCAGTGCTAGTCCCTTCGGTGGAGGTGCTAACTATGGCTACACCTTC. Protein: CSASPFGGGANYGYTF. The J gene is TRBJ1-2, the V gene TRBV20-1, with D unclear. The V end was cut by 3 bases, the J end by 0 bases, with 17 bases between. The CDR3 runs to 16 residues. Per germline, CDR1 DFQATT and CDR2 SNEGSKA (reference sequence).